These T cell receptor beta chains were read from a single sample in a study of T cells in Graves' hyperthyroidism and ophthalmopathy. MiXCR, applied by TCRdb to the multiplex PCR reads, yields one record per CDR3 protein. The table has under 350,000 distinct CDR3 sequences, 15% to 20% seen once. Sequenced: blood. Source of these receptors: a woman between 45 and 65 years old with Graves' hyperthyroidism. Both conserved end residues are part of each CDR3. A D gene is named only where the DNA matches it firmly. The size field is filled for only some rows; it gives once, few, many or a size class.

TRBJ2-1 | - | TRBV30 | TRBD2 | CAWRRLAGAHEQFF | TGTGCCTGGAGGCGATTAGCGGGAGCACATGAGCAGTTCTTC
TRBJ2-3 | many | TRBV6-1 | - | CASSYDQQLAGTDTQYF | TGTGCCAGCAGTTACGACCAGCAGTTAGCGGGCACAGATACGCAGTATTTT
TRBJ1-6 | few | TRBV19 | - | CASSPGRGKVSPLHF | TGTGCCAGTAGTCCGGGCCGTGGGAAGGTTTCACCCCTCCACTTT
TRBJ2-3 | many | TRBV5-1 | TRBD2 | CASSLVWSSGRNTQYF | TGCGCCAGCAGCTTGGTGTGGTCTAGCGGGAGAAATACGCAGTATTTT
TRBJ2-1 | few | TRBV7-6 | TRBD2 | CASSLAGGPSSYNEQFF | TGTGCCAGCAGCCTAGCGGGGGGGCCCAGCTCCTACAATGAGCAGTTCTTC
TRBJ1-4 | many | TRBV30 | - | CAWSVLREKLFF | TGTGCCTGGAGTGTACTGCGTGAAAAACTGTTTTTT
TRBJ2-7 | - | TRBV27 | - | CASSPGPPAYEQYF | TGTGCCAGCAGCCCGGGACCACCTGCCTACGAGCAGTACTTC
TRBJ1-1 | many | TRBV6-1 | - | CASSYRLNTEAFF | TGTGCCAGCAGCTACAGGTTGAACACTGAAGCTTTCTTT
TRBJ1-1 | - | TRBV5-1 | - | CASSRELNTEAFF | TGCGCCAGCTCCAGGGAATTGAACACTGAAGCTTTCTTT
TRBJ2-1 | many | TRBV2 | TRBD2 | CASNGGGRRNEQFF | TGTGCCAGCAACGGCGGGGGGCGACGCAATGAGCAGTTCTTC
TRBJ1-4 | - | TRBV20-1 | - | CSASQVTANEKLFF | TGCAGTGCTTCCCAAGTAACAGCTAATGAAAAACTGTTTTTT
TRBJ1-2 | - | TRBV28 | TRBD1 | CATSDRAGYTF | TGTGCCACTTCGGACAGGGCTGGCTACACCTTC
TRBJ2-3 | few | TRBV20-1 | - | CSARDQGRYTDAQYF | TGCAGTGCTAGAGATCAGGGTCGGTACACAGATGCGCAGTATTTT
TRBJ1-5 | many | TRBV10-3 | - | CAISESGNGNQPQHF | TGTGCCATCAGTGAGTCAGGGAACGGCAATCAGCCCCAGCATTTT
TRBJ2-2 | - | TRBV12-3/TRBV12-4 | TRBD2 | CASSSRLSSGGANTGELFF | TGTGCCAGCAGTTCCCGACTGTCTAGCGGGGGGGCGAACACCGGGGAGCTGTTTTTT
TRBJ2-5 | - | TRBV14 | - | CASTPGHRETQYF | TGTGCCAGCACCCCGGGCCACCGAGAGACCCAGTACTTC
TRBJ1-5 | - | TRBV20-1 | TRBD1 | CSAPQGGSNQPQHF | TGCAGTGCCCCTCAGGGGGGAAGCAATCAGCCCCAGCATTTT
TRBJ2-3 | few | TRBV20-1 | - | CSARAQGYADTQYF | TGCAGTGCTAGAGCACAGGGTTACGCAGATACGCAGTATTTT
TRBJ2-1 | many | TRBV28 | TRBD2 | CASSSATGGSYNEQFF | TGTGCCAGCAGTTCAGCAACGGGGGGGAGCTACAATGAGCAGTTCTTC
TRBJ1-1 | many | TRBV3-1 | - | CASSQFGGNTEAFF | TGTGCCAGCAGCCAATTCGGCGGTAACACTGAAGCTTTCTTT
TRBJ2-7 | few | TRBV5-1 | TRBD1 | CASSLYPGGYEQYF | TGCGCCAGCAGCTTGTACCCAGGGGGCTACGAGCAGTACTTC
TRBJ2-1 | many | TRBV2 | - | CASSRQGRGNEQFF | TGTGCCAGCAGCCGACAGGGGAGGGGCAATGAGCAGTTCTTC
TRBJ2-7 | - | TRBV27 | - | CASSPGLGEQYF | TGTGCCAGCAGTCCCGGTCTAGGCGAGCAGTACTTC
TRBJ2-3 | many | TRBV20-1 | TRBD2 | CSASGSGGSDTQYF | TGCAGTGCTAGTGGGTCGGGGGGTTCAGATACGCAGTATTTT
TRBJ2-1 | few | TRBV5-1 | TRBD2 | CASSLLPAGGPNEQFF | TGCGCCAGCAGCTTGTTGCCAGCGGGAGGGCCGAATGAGCAGTTCTTC
TRBJ1-5 | few | TRBV19 | - | CASSSQGRSDDQPQHF | TGTGCCAGTAGTTCACAGGGAAGGTCGGATGATCAGCCCCAGCATTTT
TRBJ2-5 | many | TRBV5-1 | TRBD1 | CASSPGTGEETQYF | TGCGCCAGCAGCCCCGGGACAGGGGAAGAGACCCAGTACTTC
TRBJ2-3 | many | TRBV2 | TRBD2 | CASSEAPREADTQYF | TGTGCCAGCAGTGAAGCGCCGCGGGAGGCAGATACGCAGTATTTT
TRBJ1-1 | - | TRBV29-1 | - | CSVDLGGGHTEAFF | TGCAGCGTTGACCTTGGCGGTGGGCACACTGAAGCTTTCTTT
TRBJ1-2 | - | TRBV13 | - | CASSQIIGDYTF | TGTGCCAGCAGCCAAATAATAGGGGACTACACCTTC
TRBJ2-1 | many | TRBV7-9 | - | CASSSSGLNEQFF | TGTGCCAGCAGCTCCTCAGGGCTTAATGAGCAGTTCTTC
TRBJ2-5 | - | TRBV6-1 | - | CASQGLAGFETQYF | TGTGCCAGCCAAGGGTTAGCAGGGTTTGAGACCCAGTACTTC
TRBJ2-3 | - | TRBV2 | - | CASSRPQGIASTDTQYF | TGTGCCAGCAGTCGTCCTCAGGGGATTGCCAGCACAGATACGCAGTATTTT
TRBJ1-5 | few | TRBV12-3/TRBV12-4 | TRBD1 | CASSLYRGQPQHF | TGTGCCAGCAGTTTATACAGGGGTCAGCCCCAGCATTTT
TRBJ2-1 | many | TRBV30 | TRBD2 | CASGADLEQFF | TGTGCGAGCGGGGCCGACCTTGAGCAGTTCTTC
TRBJ1-5 | - | TRBV19 | - | CASSRRRANGPQHF | TGTGCCAGTAGTAGGAGGAGGGCCAATGGTCCCCAGCATTTT
TRBJ2-7 | - | TRBV9 | - | CASSDDGQNEGEQYF | TGTGCCAGCAGCGACGACGGACAGAACGAGGGGGAGCAGTACTTC
TRBJ2-5 | - | TRBV30 | - | CAWSPQGGFQETQYF | TGTGCCTGGAGTCCGCAGGGGGGTTTCCAAGAGACCCAGTACTTC
TRBJ1-1 | few | TRBV7-8 | - | CASSGYRNTEAFF | TGTGCCAGCAGCGGTTACAGGAACACTGAAGCTTTCTTT
TRBJ2-5 | many | TRBV5-1 | TRBD1 | CASSAPDRGQETQYF | TGCGCCAGCAGCGCCCCGGACAGGGGGCAAGAGACCCAGTACTTC
TRBJ2-3 | few | TRBV25-1 | TRBD2 | CASSGTKGLAGASTDTQYF | TGTGCCAGCAGTGGCACGAAGGGACTAGCGGGGGCTAGCACAGATACGCAGTATTTT
TRBJ1-3 | few | TRBV19 | TRBD1 | CASSYAGTGGAPGNTIYF | TGTGCCAGTAGCTACGCCGGGACAGGGGGCGCCCCTGGAAACACCATATATTTT
TRBJ1-5 | few | TRBV6-1 | TRBD1 | CASSEGGQGSYQPQHF | TGTGCCAGCAGCGAGGGGGGACAGGGGAGTTATCAGCCCCAGCATTTT
TRBJ2-2 | once | TRBV12-3/TRBV12-4 | - | CASTQPPGVTGELFF | TGTGCCAGCACCCAGCCCCCGGGGGTCACCGGGGAGCTGTTTTTT
TRBJ1-3 | - | TRBV5-1 | - | CASSLVAVGSGNTIYF | TGCGCCAGCAGCTTGGTCGCAGTCGGCTCTGGAAACACCATATATTTT
TRBJ2-7 | many | TRBV6-2/TRBV6-3 | - | CASSYSTSGLSYEQYF | TGTGCCAGCAGTTATTCGACCAGCGGCCTCTCCTACGAGCAGTACTTC
TRBJ2-1 | many | TRBV7-9 | TRBD2 | CASSLKARVSGRRNEQFF | TGTGCCAGCAGCTTAAAGGCGCGTGTGAGCGGGAGGAGGAATGAGCAGTTCTTC
TRBJ2-1 | - | TRBV27 | TRBD2 | CASRRLASDYNEQFF | TGTGCCAGCAGGAGACTAGCGTCGGACTACAATGAGCAGTTCTTC
TRBJ2-2 | - | TRBV27 | - | CASTQGSAGELFF | TGTGCCAGCACCCAGGGGTCGGCCGGGGAGCTGTTTTTT
TRBJ1-2 | few | TRBV24-1 | TRBD1 | CATSDGIQGGYGYTF | TGTGCCACCAGTGATGGGATCCAGGGGGGATATGGCTACACCTTC
TRBJ1-4 | many | TRBV15 | - | CATSRESTNEKLFF | TGTGCCACCAGCAGGGAATCAACTAATGAAAAACTGTTTTTT
TRBJ2-2 | - | TRBV9 | TRBD2 | CASSVRSGSNVGTGELFF | TGTGCCAGCAGCGTACGCAGCGGGAGTAACGTGGGCACCGGGGAGCTGTTTTTT
TRBJ2-1 | - | TRBV20-1 | - | CSARAAGPGGNEQFF | TGCAGTGCTAGAGCCGCGGGACCTGGGGGCAATGAGCAGTTCTTC